The T cell receptor (beta chain) described here comes from a study of regulatory T cells in long-lasting Graves disease. The CDR3 is 15 residues long. Germline V CDR1 and CDR2: KGHSH, LQKENI. V lost 2 bases and J 5 bases, leaving 10 bases between the germline ends. As for time point: persistent/refractory GD, antithyroid drugs over 5 years with positive TRAb. RNA isolated from PBMCs was used to make the TCR library. Graves' disease was diagnosed by American Thyroid Association guidelines. Relying on iRepertoire HTBI primers and Arm-PCR of CDR3 regions, the team built TCR beta libraries. TCRdb called the multiplex PCR reads again in MiXCR, with one record for every CDR3 protein. The table lists 430,000 or so distinct CDR3 sequences, about 21% of them singletons, with roughly an eighth in the top ten. General study points: A greater number of public clonotypes (roughly 2,800) was shared by persistent patients than by new patients (roughly 880). It was in persistent disease that TRBV28, TRBJ1-2 and TRBJ2-5 were favored.

Worth noting for this clonotype: What it binds is unknown.

Sample: peripheral blood mononuclear cells (PBMCs), taken when the disease was refractory, from a patient treated with antithyroid drugs. This TCR came from a female donor with Graves disease. The chain joins TRBV18 to TRBJ1-6; D is possibly TRBD1 (5 bases). The CDR3 loop is CASSPGGIDNSPLHF. DNA for the CDR3: TGTGCCAGCTCACCAGGGGGTATCGATAATTCACCCCTCCACTTT.